This passage covers 18 T cell receptor beta chains from one sample sequenced in a study of blood T cell repertoires in COVID-19. Repertoires were generated with immunoSEQ multiplex PCR, while TCRdb's copy carries only in-frame clones and drops some. The table lists about 200,000 clones, 85% to 90% of them singletons. The sequencing sample was made of peripheral blood. These TCRs come from a woman in her forties or fifties with acute or convalescent COVID-19.

The J gene is TRBJ1-6, the V gene TRBV24-1, with D perhaps matching TRBD1 (5 bases). V shed 5 bases and J shed 13 bases, with 5 bases lying between them. The CDR3 extends over 10 amino acids. Germline CDR1 reads KGHDR; CDR2 reads SFDVKD. For the CDR3, the DNA is TGTGCCACCAGTGGGGGCCCCCTCCACTTT. This translates into CATSGGPLHF.

V gene TRBV30 combines with J gene TRBJ1-5, with unresolved D. The CDR3 contains 14 residues. CDR1 is GTSNPN, CDR2 SVGIG, per germline (reference sequence). Trimming cost V 2 bases and J 9 bases, with 17 bases left between them. In nucleotides, the CDR3 is TGTGCCTGGAGTCGCAACAGAATTCTATCGCCCCAGCATTTT. Translation: CAWSRNRILSPQHF.

V is TRBV10-1 and J is TRBJ1-6; no reliable D call. Trimming took 6 bases from V and 4 from J, leaving 13 bases between them. Germline V gene sequence: CDR1 WNHNN, CDR2 SYGVQD (reference sequence). The CDR3 runs to 15 residues. The DNA of the CDR3 is TGCGCCAGCAGGGGCGAAGAACTGTATAATTCACCCCTCCACTTT. The encoded protein is CASRGEELYNSPLHF.

V is TRBV11-3 and J is TRBJ2-3; 10 positions agree with TRBD1. Germline V gene data show CDR1 as SGHNT and CDR2 as YENEEA. The CDR3 loop spans 16 amino acids. The J segment lost 4 bases and the V segment lost 1 base, leaving 5 bases of the junction unmatched. As DNA, the CDR3 is TGTGCCAGCAGCTTAGTGACAGGGGGCGAGGCAGATACGCAGTATTTT. Protein product: CASSLVTGGEADTQYF.

The chain combines TRBV5-1 with TRBJ2-3, with D tentatively TRBD2 (6 bases). CDR3 size: 15 residues. Germline V lookup: CDR1 SGHRS, CDR2 YFSETQ. V was pared by 2 bases and J by 4 bases, with 14 bases between. The CDR3 loop is CASSFRAGGADTQYF. The CDR3 DNA sequence: TGCGCCAGCAGCTTCAGAGCGGGTGGGGCAGATACGCAGTATTTT.

The chain carries TRBV3-1 (or the pseudogene TRBV3-2) and TRBJ1-4, with D perhaps matching TRBD1 (5 bases). Germline CDR1 is LGHDT and CDR2 is YNNKEL (reference sequence). Trimming cost V 0 bases and J 0 bases, with 17 bases left between them. This CDR3 is 19 amino acids long. The CDR3 bases are TGTGCCAGCAGCCAAGATTTCAGGGAGGCACAAGCAACTAATGAAAAACTGTTTTTT. Residues: CASSQDFREAQATNEKLFF.

The chain carries TRBV7-2 and TRBJ2-2, with 8 bases aligning to TRBD2. This CDR3 has 17 residues. With V trimmed by 3 bases and J by 1 base, 7 bases remained unmatched. Germline V gives CDR1 SGHTA, CDR2 FQGNSA. The CDR3 protein is CASSFAWRGENTGELFF. In DNA, the CDR3 is TGTGCCAGCAGCTTCGCCTGGCGGGGGGAGAACACCGGGGAGCTGTTTTTT.

In nucleotides, the CDR3 is TGCGCCAGCAGCCCACCCTTAGGGGCAGGGGCCAACGTCCTGACTTTC. Encoded protein: CASSPPLGAGANVLTF. The genes are TRBV5-1 and TRBJ2-6; possible D gene TRBD1, 5 bases. CDR1 and CDR2 (germline): SGHRS, YFSETQ. This CDR3 has 16 residues. V was cut by 4 bases and J by 4 bases, with 15 bases left in between.

CDR3 nucleotide sequence: TGTGCCTGGAGTGTACAGATGAACACTGAAGCTTTCTTT. Amino acid sequence: CAWSVQMNTEAFF. V gene TRBV30 combines with J gene TRBJ1-1; unclear D gene. This CDR3 is 13 amino acids long. CDR1 is GTSNPN and CDR2 is SVGIG in the germline V gene (reference sequence). Trimming took 0 bases from V and 0 from J, leaving 5 bases between them.

V and J are TRBV19 and TRBJ2-1; a possible D gene is TRBD2 (6 bases). There are 15 residues in the CDR3. CDR1 LNHDA and CDR2 SQIVND come from the germline V gene (reference sequence). Trimming cost V 5 bases and J 5 bases, with 16 bases left between them. CDR3: CASSFPGLTHNEQFF. The CDR3 coding sequence is TGTGCCAGTAGTTTTCCGGGACTCACTCACAATGAGCAGTTCTTC.

The chain uses TRBV2 and TRBJ1-1, with D maybe TRBD1 (5 bases). V was pared by 8 bases and J by 9 bases, with 13 bases between. The CDR3 is 11 amino acids. Germline V CDR1 and CDR2: SNHLY, FYNNEI. The CDR3 bases are TGTGCCAGCGGCCTGGGGGGAAAAGCTTTCTTT. Amino acid sequence: CASGLGGKAFF.

This chain connects TRBV9 to TRBJ2-5; TRBD2 matches at 8 bases. Germline V gene lookup returns CDR1 SGDLS and CDR2 YYNGEE. V dropped 5 bases and J dropped 0; count of bases not matched to a gene: 3. This CDR3 is 14 amino acids long. The CDR3 region has the DNA TGTGCCAGCAGTTCGGGAGGGTACCAAGAGACCCAGTACTTC. Its protein is CASSSGGYQETQYF.

This clone was observed a single time. This rearrangement joins TRBV6-5 to TRBJ2-2; 10 bases are a match to TRBD2. The CDR3 extends over 14 amino acids. Losses at the gene ends were 9 bases for V and 5 bases for J; bases not matched to a gene: 6. Per germline, CDR1 MNHEY and CDR2 SVGAGI. Here the CDR3 reads CASSGGIETGELFF. CDR3 DNA sequence: TGTGCCAGTAGCGGGGGGATAGAGACCGGGGAGCTGTTTTTT.

The rearrangement joins TRBV5-4 to TRBJ2-5; TRBD2 agrees at 14 bases. This CDR3 is built from 15 residues. Germline V gene lookup returns CDR1 SGHNT and CDR2 YYREEE (reference sequence). V was clipped by 3 bases and J by 3 bases; unmatched bases: 1. As DNA, the CDR3 is TGTGCCAGCAGCTGGACTAGCGGGGGGAAAGAGACCCAGTACTTC. It is translated as CASSWTSGGKETQYF. Variable domain in full (rest from reference TRBV5-4 and TRBJ2-5): ETGVTQSPTHLIKTRGQQVTLRCSSQSGHNTVSWYQQALGQGPQFIFQYYREEENGRGNFPPRFSGLQFPNYSSELNVNALELDDSALYLCASSWTSGGKETQYFGPGTRLLVL.

This clone appeared once. The chain is built from TRBV11-2 and TRBJ1-5, with 7 bases matching TRBD1. The V gene's germline CDR1 is SGHAT and CDR2 FQNNGV. V trimming: 0 bases; J trimming: 5 bases; junction bases outside the gene matches: 4. The CDR3 has 15 residues. CDR3 region: CASSLDPQGYQPQHF. CDR3 bases: TGTGCCAGCAGCTTAGATCCACAGGGGTATCAGCCCCAGCATTTT.

The chain carries TRBV7-2 and TRBJ2-3, with 10 positions matching TRBD2. Germline loops: CDR1 SGHTA, CDR2 FQGNSA. After removal of 1 base from V and 2 bases from J, the junction contained 3 bases not matched to a gene. CDR3 length equals 16 residues. The DNA for the CDR3 is TGTGCCAGCAGCTTAGAAGCGGGAGGGTACACAGATACGCAGTATTTT. This gives the protein CASSLEAGGYTDTQYF.

This chain joins TRBV30 and TRBJ1-2; 7 nucleotides match TRBD1. The length of the CDR3 is 13 residues. In germline, CDR1 is GTSNPN, CDR2 SVGIG (reference sequence). With V trimmed by 3 bases and J by 8 bases, 9 bases remained unmatched. The CDR3 sequence is CAWRYRGSRGYTF. Here the CDR3 DNA reads TGTGCCTGGAGGTACAGGGGTTCAAGGGGCTACACCTTC. Based on the CDR3 plus reference TRBV30 and TRBJ1-2, the full variable domain is SQTIHQWPATLVQPVGSPLSLECTVEGTSNPNLYWYRQAAGRGLQLLFYSVGIGQISSEVPQNLSASRPQDRQFILSSKKLLLSDSGFYLCAWRYRGSRGYTFGSGTRLTVV.

V gene TRBV7-2 combines with J gene TRBJ1-3, with unresolved D. Germline V CDR1 and CDR2: SGHTA, FQGNSA. This CDR3 is 17 amino acids long. Trimming took 4 bases from V and 0 from J, leaving 16 bases between them. CDR3 loop: CASSSKAGAYSGNTIYF. Here the CDR3 DNA reads TGTGCCAGCAGCTCCAAGGCAGGCGCCTACTCTGGAAACACCATATATTTT.